This is a list of T cell receptor beta chains from one sample in a study of T-cell reconstitution after alpha-beta-depleted transplantation in children. Each CDR3 protein gets one entry after TCRdb re-called the PCR reads with MiXCR. Of about 500,000 distinct CDR3 sequences in the sample, about 30% were seen once. This material consisted of PBMCs from the stem cell graft donor, taken from the stem cell graft. These receptors came from a human donor who donated a stem cell graft to a child with aplastic anemia. CDR3s include the opening cysteine and the closing phenylalanine or tryptophan. Each record gives: V gene, J gene, D gene, clone size, CDR3 protein, CDR3 DNA. The D gene is left open where the match is weak. Clone size, where shown, is once, few, many, or a class for clones that have expanded.

V: TRBV5-1; J: TRBJ1-4; D: TRBD1; size: few; CDR3: CASSSRGQVEKLFF; DNA: TGCGCCAGCAGCTCTCGGGGACAGGTTGAAAAACTGTTTTTT
V: TRBV5-1; J: TRBJ2-5; D: TRBD2; size: few; CDR3: CASSRGRLAGQTQYF; DNA: TGCGCCAGCAGCCGGGGAAGACTAGCGGGACAGACCCAGTACTTC
V: TRBV19; J: TRBJ2-3; D: -; size: -; CDR3: CASSPRGAGESDTQYF; DNA: TGTGCCAGTAGTCCTCGCGGGGCAGGGGAGTCAGATACGCAGTATTTT
V: TRBV12-3/TRBV12-4; J: TRBJ2-5; D: TRBD1; size: -; CDR3: CASSFGDSPTQYF; DNA: TGTGCCAGCAGTTTTGGGGACAGCCCTACCCAGTACTTC
V: TRBV6-2/TRBV6-3; J: TRBJ2-1; D: TRBD1; size: -; CDR3: CASSSPTGGLLEQFF; DNA: TGTGCCAGCAGTTCCCCGACAGGGGGCCTTTTGGAGCAGTTCTTC
V: TRBV9; J: TRBJ2-3; D: -; size: -; CDR3: CASSVATPRDTQYF; DNA: TGTGCCAGCAGCGTAGCTACTCCACGAGATACGCAGTATTTT
V: TRBV24-1; J: TRBJ2-1; D: TRBD2; size: few; CDR3: CATSVAGGPGDEQFF; DNA: TGTGCCACCAGCGTAGCGGGAGGGCCGGGGGATGAGCAGTTCTTC
V: TRBV7-9; J: TRBJ2-7; D: -; size: few; CDR3: CASSLAGQGGEQYF; DNA: TGTGCCAGCAGCTTAGCGGGTCAGGGCGGCGAGCAGTACTTC
V: TRBV5-4; J: TRBJ2-2; D: -; size: -; CDR3: CASSLGGLPNTGELFF; DNA: TGTGCCAGCAGCCTAGGGGGACTCCCGAACACCGGGGAGCTGTTTTTT
V: TRBV20-1; J: TRBJ2-7; D: -; size: few; CDR3: CSAGRNEQYF; DNA: TGCAGTGCGGGGAGGAACGAGCAGTACTTC
V: TRBV19; J: TRBJ1-5; D: TRBD1; size: -; CDR3: CASSDREYSNQPQHF; DNA: TGTGCCAGTAGTGACAGGGAGTATAGCAATCAGCCCCAGCATTTT
V: TRBV3-1; J: TRBJ2-1; D: TRBD2; size: -; CDR3: CASSQDYVASGPYNEQFF; DNA: TGTGCCAGCTCCCAAGATTATGTAGCTAGCGGGCCGTACAATGAGCAGTTCTTC
V: TRBV10-3; J: TRBJ2-7; D: TRBD1; size: few; CDR3: CAIRPGTGEVYEQYF; DNA: TGTGCCATCAGGCCCGGGACAGGGGAGGTCTACGAGCAGTACTTC
V: TRBV27; J: TRBJ1-2; D: -; size: -; CDR3: CASRPPGGRYGYTF; DNA: TGTGCCAGCAGGCCCCCCGGGGGGCGATATGGCTACACCTTC
V: TRBV30; J: TRBJ1-5; D: -; size: -; CDR3: CAWSRTGRVQPQHF; DNA: TGTGCCTGGAGCCGTACGGGGCGGGTACAGCCCCAGCATTTT
V: TRBV25-1; J: TRBJ2-5; D: TRBD1; size: few; CDR3: CASSDTGQGRETQYF; DNA: TGTGCCAGCAGTGACACGGGACAGGGACGGGAGACCCAGTACTTC
V: TRBV12-3/TRBV12-4; J: TRBJ2-1; D: TRBD2; size: few; CDR3: CASSLLLAGDNEQFF; DNA: TGTGCCAGCAGTTTATTGCTAGCGGGAGACAATGAGCAGTTCTTC
V: TRBV12-3/TRBV12-4; J: TRBJ1-1; D: -; size: few; CDR3: CASSDHVREAFF; DNA: TGTGCCAGCAGTGACCACGTTAGGGAAGCTTTCTTT
V: TRBV29-1; J: TRBJ2-1; D: -; size: -; CDR3: CSVGDPGDEQFF; DNA: TGCAGCGTTGGGGACCCTGGGGATGAGCAGTTCTTC
V: TRBV29-1; J: TRBJ1-4; D: -; size: -; CDR3: CSVGDGHGEKLFF; DNA: TGCAGCGTTGGTGACGGCCATGGTGAAAAACTGTTTTTT
V: TRBV3-1; J: TRBJ2-2; D: TRBD2; size: few; CDR3: CASSPHGGASGGAGELFF; DNA: TGTGCCAGCAGCCCACACGGGGGGGCTAGCGGGGGAGCCGGGGAGCTGTTTTTT
V: TRBV20-1; J: TRBJ1-4; D: -; size: many; CDR3: CSARKDEKLFF; DNA: TGCAGTGCTAGAAAGGACGAAAAACTGTTTTTT
V: TRBV20-1; J: TRBJ1-6; D: TRBD1; size: few; CDR3: CSATGGLGSPLHF; DNA: TGCAGTGCCACAGGGGGCTTGGGATCACCCCTCCACTTT
V: TRBV30; J: TRBJ1-1; D: -; size: few; CDR3: CAWSVGRRQAFF; DNA: TGTGCCTGGAGTGTAGGCCGGAGACAAGCTTTCTTT
V: TRBV6-2/TRBV6-3; J: TRBJ2-7; D: TRBD2; size: -; CDR3: CASSYRSPGQGFTSGRAEQYF; DNA: TGTGCCAGCTCATACCGCTCCCCGGGACAGGGTTTTACTAGCGGGAGAGCCGAGCAGTACTTC
V: TRBV5-1; J: TRBJ1-1; D: -; size: -; CDR3: CASSLAPRGGGTEAFF; DNA: TGCGCCAGCAGCTTGGCTCCCAGGGGTGGGGGCACTGAAGCTTTCTTT
V: TRBV9; J: TRBJ2-5; D: -; size: once; CDR3: CASSVRDRSNQETQYF; DNA: TGTGCCAGCAGCGTACGCGACAGGAGCAACCAAGAGACCCAGTACTTC
V: TRBV4-3; J: TRBJ2-1; D: -; size: few; CDR3: CASSQGGAGGPEQFF; DNA: TGCGCCAGCAGCCAAGGCGGGGCTGGAGGTCCCGAGCAGTTCTTC
V: TRBV7-2; J: TRBJ1-5; D: -; size: few; CDR3: CASSTLSNQPQHF; DNA: TGTGCCAGCAGCACCCTCAGCAATCAGCCCCAGCATTTT
V: TRBV7-9; J: TRBJ1-5; D: -; size: -; CDR3: CASSTLVSNQPQHF; DNA: TGTGCCAGCAGCACGTTAGTTAGCAATCAGCCCCAGCATTTT
V: TRBV11-2; J: TRBJ2-3; D: -; size: few; CDR3: CASSPRLGADTQYF; DNA: TGTGCCAGCAGCCCCCGGCTGGGGGCAGATACGCAGTATTTT
V: TRBV6-6; J: TRBJ1-2; D: TRBD1; size: -; CDR3: CASSPTGVEGYTF; DNA: TGTGCCAGCAGCCCGACAGGGGTTGAAGGCTACACCTTC
V: TRBV5-1; J: TRBJ1-2; D: TRBD1; size: few; CDR3: CASSSNRGTHGYTF; DNA: TGCGCCAGCAGCTCCAACAGGGGGACGCATGGCTACACCTTC
V: TRBV6-5; J: TRBJ2-5; D: -; size: -; CDR3: CASSRRSGGIQETQYF; DNA: TGTGCCAGCAGTAGACGATCCGGGGGTATACAAGAGACCCAGTACTTC
V: TRBV7-8; J: TRBJ2-3; D: TRBD2; size: few; CDR3: CASSLLLAGTDTQYF; DNA: TGTGCCAGCAGCTTACTGCTAGCGGGTACAGATACGCAGTATTTT
V: TRBV5-6; J: TRBJ2-5; D: TRBD1; size: -; CDR3: CASSLETGRILKTQYF; DNA: TGTGCCAGCAGCTTAGAGACAGGGCGAATTTTGAAGACCCAGTACTTC
V: TRBV20-1; J: TRBJ2-5; D: -; size: few; CDR3: CSKMTGLGETQYF; DNA: TGCAGCAAAATGACAGGCCTCGGAGAGACCCAGTACTTC
V: TRBV29-1; J: TRBJ1-2; D: -; size: -; CDR3: CSVEGGTGFYYGYTF; DNA: TGCAGCGTCGAGGGGGGGACGGGTTTTTACTATGGCTACACCTTC
V: TRBV24-1; J: TRBJ2-3; D: -; size: -; CDR3: CATSAMRLNNTQYF; DNA: TGTGCCACCAGTGCGATGCGCCTGAACAATACGCAGTATTTT
V: TRBV29-1; J: TRBJ2-1; D: TRBD2; size: few; CDR3: CSSRAQREINEQFF; DNA: TGCAGCTCACGAGCCCAGCGGGAGATCAATGAGCAGTTCTTC
V: TRBV5-5; J: TRBJ2-1; D: TRBD2; size: few; CDR3: CASSLSGTGEQFF; DNA: TGTGCCAGCAGCTTAAGCGGGACTGGTGAGCAGTTCTTC
V: TRBV2; J: TRBJ2-5; D: -; size: few; CDR3: CASGTQYF; DNA: TGTGCCAGTGGTACCCAGTACTTC
V: TRBV5-1; J: TRBJ1-1; D: -; size: -; CDR3: CASSSAGHPNTEAFF; DNA: TGCGCCAGCAGCTCCGCCGGACACCCGAACACTGAAGCTTTCTTT
V: TRBV20-1; J: TRBJ2-5; D: -; size: -; CDR3: CSAPGTLRGETQYF; DNA: TGCAGTGCCCCCGGGACCCTGCGAGGAGAGACCCAGTACTTC
V: TRBV7-2; J: TRBJ2-3; D: TRBD2; size: -; CDR3: CASSLGLAFSGDTQYF; DNA: TGTGCCAGCAGCCTGGGACTAGCGTTTTCAGGAGATACGCAGTATTTT
V: TRBV4-1; J: TRBJ2-5; D: -; size: -; CDR3: CASSQGPSPQETQYF; DNA: TGCGCCAGCAGCCAAGGGCCTAGCCCTCAAGAGACCCAGTACTTC
V: TRBV29-1; J: TRBJ1-1; D: -; size: few; CDR3: CSMGGGENTEAFF; DNA: TGCAGCATGGGAGGAGGGGAAAACACTGAAGCTTTCTTT
V: TRBV27; J: TRBJ2-2; D: TRBD1; size: -; CDR3: CASSWGQGLDTGELFF; DNA: TGTGCCAGCAGTTGGGGACAGGGGCTGGACACCGGGGAGCTGTTTTTT
V: TRBV4-3; J: TRBJ2-5; D: -; size: -; CDR3: CASSQEGAPGGQETQYF; DNA: TGCGCCAGCAGCCAAGAGGGGGCCCCCGGAGGGCAAGAGACCCAGTACTTC
V: TRBV5-5; J: TRBJ2-2; D: -; size: -; CDR3: CASSLVGGRDTGELFF; DNA: TGTGCCAGCAGCTTGGTTGGGGGAAGGGACACCGGGGAGCTGTTTTTT
V: TRBV30; J: TRBJ1-1; D: TRBD1; size: few; CDR3: CALWDRGVGNTEAFF; DNA: TGTGCCTTATGGGACAGGGGAGTGGGGAACACTGAAGCTTTCTTT
V: TRBV7-2; J: TRBJ2-7; D: -; size: -; CDR3: CASSISGAGTYEQYF; DNA: TGTGCCAGCAGCATCTCAGGGGCGGGAACCTACGAGCAGTACTTC
V: TRBV7-2; J: TRBJ1-1; D: -; size: -; CDR3: CASSLYRATEAFF; DNA: TGTGCCAGCAGCTTGTACAGGGCCACTGAAGCTTTCTTT
V: TRBV20-1; J: TRBJ2-7; D: -; size: few; CDR3: CSASPDRGQYEQYF; DNA: TGCAGTGCTAGTCCGGACAGAGGGCAATACGAGCAGTACTTC